These 5 T cell receptor beta chains came from one sample sequenced in a study of blood T cell repertoires in COVID-19. Sequenced by immunoSEQ multiplex PCR; TCRdb stores in-frame clones only, minus some. This table has about 200,000 clones, 80% to 90% appearing once. The sample taken for sequencing was peripheral blood. All receptors come from a man aged 60 to 69 who had recovered from COVID-19.

This chain links TRBV19 with TRBJ1-5; the match to TRBD1 covers 8 bases. The CDR3 has 16 amino acids. The V segment lost 3 bases and the J segment 1 base; nucleotides outside the gene matches: 5. CDR1 and CDR2 from the germline V gene are LNHDA and SQIVND (reference sequence). In DNA form, the CDR3 reads TGTGCCAGTAGTATGGAGACAGGGGAAAGCAATCAGCCCCAGCATTTT. Its protein is CASSMETGESNQPQHF.

The rearrangement joins TRBV10-3 to TRBJ2-1; 8 bases align to TRBD2. The V gene end was trimmed by 7 bases and the J gene end by 0 bases; junction bases not matched to a gene: 5. From germline, CDR1 is ENHRY and CDR2 SYGVKD. The CDR3 has 15 residues. DNA of the CDR3: TGTGCCATCAATCCAAGCGGGAGCTCCTACAATGAGCAGTTCTTC. Translating it yields CAINPSGSSYNEQFF.

V gene TRBV7-3 combines with J gene TRBJ2-1, with D uncertain. V was cut by 2 bases and J by 6 bases, with 11 bases left in between. The CDR3 totals 14 residues. CDR1 SGHTA and CDR2 FQGTGA come from the germline V gene. Written as DNA, the CDR3 is TGTGCCAGCAGCTTACCAGAATACCCCAATGAGCAGTTCTTC. It encodes CASSLPEYPNEQFF.

This chain connects TRBV19 to TRBJ2-3, with 10 bases lining up with TRBD1. Germline-derived CDR1 and CDR2 are LNHDA and SQIVND (reference sequence). Trimming removed 8 bases from V and 0 bases from J; junction bases left unmatched: 11. CDR3 size: 17 residues. The CDR3 coding sequence is TGTGCCAGTGCCGAGCCTCGACAGGGGGCTAGCACAGATACGCAGTATTTT. This codes for CASAEPRQGASTDTQYF.

This chain links TRBV29-1 with TRBJ1-1; no clear D. From germline, CDR1 is SQVTM and CDR2 ANQGSEA. Trimming removed 3 bases from V and 2 bases from J, with 10 bases in between. The CDR3 runs to 13 residues. The CDR3 spells CSVDVQLNTEAFF. CDR3 nucleotide sequence: TGCAGCGTTGATGTACAGTTAAACACTGAAGCTTTCTTT. Using reference TRBV29-1 and TRBJ1-1 for the parts outside the CDR3, the full variable domain is SAVISQKPSRDICQRGTSLTIQCQVDSQVTMMFWYRQQPGQSLTLIATANQGSEATYESGFVIDKFPISRPNLTFSTLTVSNMSPEDSSIYLCSVDVQLNTEAFFGQGTRLTVV.